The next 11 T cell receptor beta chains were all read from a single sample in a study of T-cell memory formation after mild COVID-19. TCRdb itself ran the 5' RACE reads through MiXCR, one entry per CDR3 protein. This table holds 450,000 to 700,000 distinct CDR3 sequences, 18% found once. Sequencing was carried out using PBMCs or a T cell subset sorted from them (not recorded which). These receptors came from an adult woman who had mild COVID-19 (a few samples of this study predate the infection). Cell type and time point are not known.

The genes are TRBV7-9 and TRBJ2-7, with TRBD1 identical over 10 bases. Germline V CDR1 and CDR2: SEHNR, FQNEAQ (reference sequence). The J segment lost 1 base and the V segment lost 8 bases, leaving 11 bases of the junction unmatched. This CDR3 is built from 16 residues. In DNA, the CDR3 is TGTGCCAGCGGGACAGGGGTCACACCAATATCCTACGAGCAGTACTTC. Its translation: CASGTGVTPISYEQYF.

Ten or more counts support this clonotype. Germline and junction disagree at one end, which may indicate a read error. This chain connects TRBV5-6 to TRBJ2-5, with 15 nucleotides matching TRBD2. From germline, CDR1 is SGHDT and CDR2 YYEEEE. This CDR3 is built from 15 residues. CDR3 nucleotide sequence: TGTGCCAGCACCTTGGGACTAGCGGGAGGAGAGACCCAGTACTTC. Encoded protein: CASTLGLAGGETQYF. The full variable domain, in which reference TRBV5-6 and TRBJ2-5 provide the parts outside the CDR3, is DAGVTQSPTHLIKTRGQQVTLRCSPKSGHDTVSWYQQALGQGPQFIFQYYEEEERQRGNFPDRFSGHQFPNYSSELNVNALLLGDSALYLCASTLGLAGGETQYFGPGTRLLVL.

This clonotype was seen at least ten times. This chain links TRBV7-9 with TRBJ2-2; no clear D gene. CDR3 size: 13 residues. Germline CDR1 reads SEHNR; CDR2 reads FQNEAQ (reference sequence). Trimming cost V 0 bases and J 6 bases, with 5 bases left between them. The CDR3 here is CASSLASAGELFF. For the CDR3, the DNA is TGTGCCAGCAGCTTAGCGTCCGCCGGGGAGCTGTTTTTT.

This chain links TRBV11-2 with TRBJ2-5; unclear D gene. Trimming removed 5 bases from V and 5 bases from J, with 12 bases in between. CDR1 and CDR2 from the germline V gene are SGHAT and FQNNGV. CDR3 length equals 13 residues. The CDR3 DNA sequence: TGTGCCAGCAGCCTCCCTGCTGGGGAGACCCAGTACTTC. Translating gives CASSLPAGETQYF.

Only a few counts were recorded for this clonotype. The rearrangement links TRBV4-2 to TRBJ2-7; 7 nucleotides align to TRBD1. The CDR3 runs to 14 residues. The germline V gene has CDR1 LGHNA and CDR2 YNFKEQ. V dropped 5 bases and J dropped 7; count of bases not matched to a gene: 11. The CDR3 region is CASSDPGQQIEQYF. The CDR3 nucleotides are TGTGCCAGCAGCGACCCGGGACAGCAAATAGAGCAGTACTTC.

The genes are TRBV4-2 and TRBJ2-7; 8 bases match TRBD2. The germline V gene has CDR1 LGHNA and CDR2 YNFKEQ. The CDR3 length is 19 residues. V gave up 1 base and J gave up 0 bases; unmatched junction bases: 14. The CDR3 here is CASSQGLVGTSTISYEQYF. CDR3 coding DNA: TGTGCCAGCAGCCAAGGATTGGTCGGGACTAGTACTATCTCCTACGAGCAGTACTTC.

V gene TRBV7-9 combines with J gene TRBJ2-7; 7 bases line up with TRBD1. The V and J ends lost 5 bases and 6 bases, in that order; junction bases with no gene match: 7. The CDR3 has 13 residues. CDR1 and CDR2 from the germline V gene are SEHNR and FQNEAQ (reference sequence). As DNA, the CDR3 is TGTGCCAGCAGCCCAGGGGGACCGAGCGAGCAGTACTTC. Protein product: CASSPGGPSEQYF.

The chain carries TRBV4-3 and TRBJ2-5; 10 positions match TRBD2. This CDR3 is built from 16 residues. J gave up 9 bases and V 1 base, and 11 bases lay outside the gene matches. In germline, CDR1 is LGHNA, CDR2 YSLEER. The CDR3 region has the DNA TGCGCCAGCAGCCAAGTTTCCGCTAGCGGGAGTCGGGCCCAGTACTTC. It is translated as CASSQVSASGSRAQYF.

The CDR3 is CASSLKAGGVETQYF. CDR3 bases: TGCGCCAGCAGCTTGAAAGCGGGGGGAGTGGAGACCCAGTACTTC. The J gene is TRBJ2-5, the V gene TRBV5-1; TRBD2 matches at 9 bases. V lost 1 base to trimming and J lost 5 bases; unmatched junction nucleotides: 6. This CDR3 contains 15 residues. Germline lookup yields CDR1 SGHRS and CDR2 YFSETQ.

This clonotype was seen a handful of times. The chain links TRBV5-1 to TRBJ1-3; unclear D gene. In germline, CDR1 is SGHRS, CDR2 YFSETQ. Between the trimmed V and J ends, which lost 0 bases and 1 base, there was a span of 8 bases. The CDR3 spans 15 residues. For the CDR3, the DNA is TGCGCCAGCAGCTTGGACGGGTTTTCTGGAAACACCATATATTTT. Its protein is CASSLDGFSGNTIYF.

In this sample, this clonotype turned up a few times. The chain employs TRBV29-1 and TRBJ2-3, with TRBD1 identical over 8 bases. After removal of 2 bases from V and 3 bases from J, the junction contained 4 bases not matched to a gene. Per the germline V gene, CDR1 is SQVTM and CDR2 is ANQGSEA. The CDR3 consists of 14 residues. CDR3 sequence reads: CSVEPDRGTDTQYF. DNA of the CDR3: TGCAGCGTTGAACCTGACAGGGGAACAGATACGCAGTATTTT.